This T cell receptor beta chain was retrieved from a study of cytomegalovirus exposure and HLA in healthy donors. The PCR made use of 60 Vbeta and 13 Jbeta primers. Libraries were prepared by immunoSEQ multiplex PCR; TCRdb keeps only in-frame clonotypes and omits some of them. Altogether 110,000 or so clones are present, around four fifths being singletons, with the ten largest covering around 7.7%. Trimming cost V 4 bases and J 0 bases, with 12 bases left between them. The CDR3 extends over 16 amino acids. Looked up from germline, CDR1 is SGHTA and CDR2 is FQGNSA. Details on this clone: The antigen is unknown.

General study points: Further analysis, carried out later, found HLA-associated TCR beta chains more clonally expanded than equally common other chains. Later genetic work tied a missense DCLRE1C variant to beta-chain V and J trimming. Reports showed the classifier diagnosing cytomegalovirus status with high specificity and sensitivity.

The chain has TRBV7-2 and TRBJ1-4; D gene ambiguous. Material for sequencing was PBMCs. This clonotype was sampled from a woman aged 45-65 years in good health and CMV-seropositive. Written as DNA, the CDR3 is TGTGCCAGCAGCTATGTTGGCGGTGCAACTAATGAAAAACTGTTTTTT. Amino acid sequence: CASSYVGGATNEKLFF.